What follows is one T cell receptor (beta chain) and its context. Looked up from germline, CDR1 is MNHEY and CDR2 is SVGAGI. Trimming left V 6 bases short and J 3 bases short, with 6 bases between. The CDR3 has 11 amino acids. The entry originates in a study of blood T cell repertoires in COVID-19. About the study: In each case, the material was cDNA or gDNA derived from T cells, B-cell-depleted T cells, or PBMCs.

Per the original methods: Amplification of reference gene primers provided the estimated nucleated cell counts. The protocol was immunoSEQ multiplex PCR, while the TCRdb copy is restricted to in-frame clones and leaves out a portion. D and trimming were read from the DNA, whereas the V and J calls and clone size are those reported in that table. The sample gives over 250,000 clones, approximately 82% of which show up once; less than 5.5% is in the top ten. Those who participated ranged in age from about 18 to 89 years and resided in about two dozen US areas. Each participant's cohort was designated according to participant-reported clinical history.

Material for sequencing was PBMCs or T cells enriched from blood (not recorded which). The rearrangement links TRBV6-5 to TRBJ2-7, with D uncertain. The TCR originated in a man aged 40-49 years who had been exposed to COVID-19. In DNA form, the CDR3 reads TGTGCCAGCAGGCAGAACTACGAGCAGTACTTC. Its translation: CASRQNYEQYF.